What follows are 18 T cell receptor beta chains derived from one specimen sequenced in a study of T cell repertoires in cytomegalovirus infection. Their cognate antigens are unknown. TCRdb re-called the reads with MiXCR, one entry per CDR3 protein. The sample includes under 95,000 distinct CDR3 sequences, roughly half of them seen just once. Material: CD8+ T cells from cultured PBMCs, obtained from culture after CMV antigen stimulation. Source of these receptors: a human donor in good health (CMV status not recorded). Some clones in this sample may be carry-over from other donors' samples.

The V and J genes are TRBV28 and TRBJ1-1, with D perhaps TRBD1 (5 bases). Germline V gene sequence: CDR1 MDHEN, CDR2 SYDVKM. The CDR3 sequence is 14 residues long. V lost 8 bases and J lost 1, with 14 bases in between. In nucleotides, the CDR3 is TGTGCCAGCCATAACTGGGGGGGGAACACTGAAGCTTTCTTT. Its protein is CASHNWGGNTEAFF.

J is TRBJ1-5 and V is TRBV13, with D possibly TRBD1 on 6 matching bases. V lost 6 bases and J lost 5, with 14 bases in between. This CDR3 spans 14 amino acids. Per the germline V gene, CDR1 is PRHDT and CDR2 is FYEKMQ (reference sequence). The CDR3 nucleotides read TGTGCCAGCAGTCTTAGGGGGGCGTATCAGCCCCAGCATTTT. Translated: CASSLRGAYQPQHF.

This clonotype was observed at least ten times. In DNA, the CDR3 is TGTGCCAGCAGCTTAGGGGTGAGCTACAATGAGCAGTTCTTC. Residues: CASSLGVSYNEQFF. The chain is built from TRBV7-2 and TRBJ2-1; D not certain. Per the germline V gene, CDR1 is SGHTA and CDR2 is FQGNSA. The CDR3 runs to 14 residues. V was cut by 1 base and J by 3 bases, with 7 bases left in between.

The chain couples TRBV7-2 to TRBJ2-7, with 14 bases that match TRBD2. This CDR3 contains 16 residues. Trimming removed 5 bases from V and 7 bases from J; junction bases left unmatched: 10. Germline CDR1 and CDR2: SGHTA and FQGNSA. In nucleotides, the CDR3 is TGTGCCAGCAGCGCCGGACTAGCGGGGGGCTCTTGGGAGCAGTACTTC. This codes for CASSAGLAGGSWEQYF.

The chain has TRBV7-8 and TRBJ2-2; 9 nucleotides align to TRBD1. The V gene's germline CDR1 is SGHVS and CDR2 FQNEAQ. There are 16 residues in the CDR3. The V segment lost 5 bases and the J segment 3 bases; nucleotides outside the gene matches: 7. For the CDR3, the DNA is TGTGCCAGCAGCGTGGGGGACAGGGTCTACACCGGGGAGCTGTTTTTT. Residues: CASSVGDRVYTGELFF.

J is TRBJ2-1 and V is TRBV15, with 9 nucleotides matching TRBD2. Unmatched junction bases numbered 13, after V lost 4 bases and J lost 9 bases. Germline V CDR1 and CDR2: LNHNV, YYDKDF (reference sequence). The CDR3 runs to 16 residues. For the CDR3, the DNA is TGTGCCACCAGCATTGAGAGTAGCGGGGGTTATAGTGAGCAGTTCTTC. Amino acid sequence: CATSIESSGGYSEQFF.

V gene TRBV19 combines with J gene TRBJ2-1; 9 positions match TRBD1. CDR1 and CDR2 from the germline V gene are LNHDA and SQIVND (reference sequence). The CDR3 sequence is 17 residues long. V gave up 5 bases and J gave up 0 bases; unmatched junction bases: 8. The chain's CDR3 is CASSLGQQGASYNEQFF. CDR3 in DNA: TGTGCCAGTAGTTTAGGGCAACAGGGGGCCTCCTACAATGAGCAGTTCTTC.

The chain couples TRBV12-3 or TRBV12-4 to TRBJ2-3; D tentatively reads TRBD1 or TRBD2 (5 bases each). The length of the CDR3 is 14 residues. Trimming left V 6 bases short and J 2 bases short, with 12 bases between. As DNA, the CDR3 is TGTGCCAGCAGCGGGCAGGGAGTCACAGATACGCAGTATTTT. This gives the protein CASSGQGVTDTQYF.

The sample holds a few counts of this clonotype. V and J are TRBV5-6 and TRBJ2-3; D is unclear. This CDR3 comprises 14 residues. Per germline, CDR1 SGHDT and CDR2 YYEEEE. V was pared by 4 bases and J by 1 base, with 10 bases between. CDR3 DNA sequence: TGTGCCAGCAGCCACCGGTTTCGCACAGATACGCAGTATTTT. This sequence encodes CASSHRFRTDTQYF.

This clonotype has more than one count but fewer than ten. Relative to the germline gene, one junction end is altered; a read error may explain this. J is TRBJ1-1 and V is TRBV6-2 or TRBV6-3; D is unclear. The CDR3 spans 14 residues. Germline V CDR1 and CDR2: MNHEY, SVGEGT. The DNA for the CDR3 is TGTTCCAGCAGTGCCCCAGAACCGTACACTGAAGCTTTCTTT. The encoded protein is CSSSAPEPYTEAFF.

The chain couples TRBV29-1 to TRBJ2-7; D ambiguous. The CDR3 has 14 residues. The V gene's germline CDR1 is SQVTM and CDR2 ANQGSEA. The V end was cut by 1 base, the J end by 3 bases, with 13 bases between. The CDR3 DNA sequence: TGCAGCGTTGAAGTTGGGGTCACAAGCTACGAGCAGTACTTC. Its protein is CSVEVGVTSYEQYF.

This clonotype came up a few times. V usage is TRBV7-3 and J usage is TRBJ2-3; 8 bases agree with TRBD2. Per germline, CDR1 SGHTA and CDR2 FQGTGA. There are 16 residues in the CDR3. The V gene end was trimmed by 2 bases and the J gene end by 2 bases; junction bases not matched to a gene: 6. The DNA of the CDR3 is TGTGCCAGCAGCTTATGGGCGGGGGGCCCCACAGATACGCAGTATTTT. Encoded protein: CASSLWAGGPTDTQYF.

The chain joins TRBV4-1 to TRBJ2-1, with a weak D call TRBD2 (6 bases). Germline loops: CDR1 MGHRA, CDR2 YSYEKL. With 2 bases removed from V and 9 bases from J, the gap between germline ends came to 23 bases. This CDR3 is 17 amino acids long. The chain's CDR3 is CASSQPGPSLAKGEQFF. In DNA form, the CDR3 reads TGCGCCAGCAGCCAACCCGGGCCCTCGCTAGCGAAAGGTGAGCAGTTCTTC.

V is TRBV11-3 and J is TRBJ2-7; no firm D call. This CDR3 contains 15 residues. V was cut by 4 bases and J by 0 bases, with 13 bases left in between. CDR1 and CDR2 (germline): SGHNT, YENEEA. For the CDR3, the DNA is TGTGCCAGCAGCTCTAGTTTTTCCCCCTCCTACGAGCAGTACTTC. The encoded protein is CASSSSFSPSYEQYF.

The chain uses TRBV19 and TRBJ2-7; TRBD2 aligns across 9 bases. Germline V gene data show CDR1 as LNHDA and CDR2 as SQIVND (reference sequence). V lost 5 bases to trimming and J lost 4 bases; unmatched junction nucleotides: 9. This CDR3 has 15 amino acids. The CDR3 nucleotides are TGTGCCAGTAGTGCCCTCGGGCGGGAGGGGTACGAGCAGTACTTC. It is translated as CASSALGREGYEQYF. Full variable domain (rest looked up from reference TRBV19 and TRBJ2-7): DGGITQSPKYLFRKEGQNVTLSCEQNLNHDAMYWYRQDPGQGLRLIYYSQIVNDFQKGDIAEGYSVSREKKESFPLTVTSAQKNPTAFYLCASSALGREGYEQYFGPGTRLTVT.

A few counts support this clonotype. This chain links TRBV7-2 with TRBJ2-1, with 7 bases aligning to TRBD2. Trimming at V came to 4 bases and at J to 12 bases, leaving 6 bases not matched to a gene. Germline V gene sequence: CDR1 SGHTA, CDR2 FQGNSA. CDR3 length: 12 amino acids. CDR3 DNA: TGTGCCAGCAGCTCTACGGAGCGGGGGCAGTTCTTC. This gives the protein CASSSTERGQFF.

This rearrangement joins TRBV5-3 to TRBJ1-5; D is perhaps TRBD1 (6 bases). TRBV5-3 is labeled an ORF, and its function is uncertain. This CDR3 has 15 amino acids. Trimming took off 4 bases at V and 2 bases at J, with 13 bases between the two ends. The CDR3 spells CARSHEDSGNQPQHF. The CDR3 nucleotides read TGTGCCAGAAGCCATGAGGACAGCGGCAATCAGCCCCAGCATTTT.

The rearrangement uses TRBV7-8 and TRBJ2-1; 13 nucleotides agree with TRBD2. Trimming cost V 3 bases and J 1 base; bases outside gene matches: 6. The length of the CDR3 is 18 residues. Germline V gives CDR1 SGHVS, CDR2 FQNEAQ. The CDR3 sequence is CASSFTSGRAVSYNEQFF. The CDR3 DNA is TGTGCCAGCAGCTTTACTAGCGGGAGGGCCGTTTCCTACAATGAGCAGTTCTTC.